This T cell receptor beta chain was sequenced during a study of blood T cell repertoires in COVID-19. Study as a whole: Samples came from the United States, Italy and Spain, spanning acute and convalescent COVID-19. T cells, B-cell-depleted T cells, or PBMCs provided the cDNA or gDNA that served as material.

As handled by the study authors: Estimation of nucleated cell counts relied on the amplification of reference gene primers. This table comes from immunoSEQ multiplex PCR, and its TCRdb copy is limited to in-frame clones, with some not included. V and J calls and clone size come straight from that table; D and trimming were deduced from the DNA. The data show 450,000 or so clones, around nine tenths seen once. During active infection, Seattle patients enrolled and were then monitored through disease. The receptor comes from a woman aged 40 to 50 with COVID-19, enrolled during active disease. Material: peripheral blood.

CDR3 sequence (DNA): TGTGCCTGGAGACGAGGGTTTAATGAAAAACTGTTTTTT. It translates to CAWRRGFNEKLFF. This chain connects TRBV30 to TRBJ1-4, with D hard to call. The germline V gene encodes CDR1 GTSNPN and CDR2 SVGIG (reference sequence). Trimming pared 3 bases from V and 4 bases from J, leaving 9 bases between. The CDR3 is 13 residues long. The full variable domain, with the rest looked up from reference TRBV30 and TRBJ1-4, is SQTIHQWPATLVQPVGSPLSLECTVEGTSNPNLYWYRQAAGRGLQLLFYSVGIGQISSEVPQNLSASRPQDRQFILSSKKLLLSDSGFYLCAWRRGFNEKLFFGSGTQLSVL.